Listed here are 2 T cell receptor beta chains from one sample, sequenced in a study of T cell repertoires in cytomegalovirus infection. MiXCR, run by TCRdb on the reads, gives a single entry per CDR3 protein. The sample includes under 200,000 distinct CDR3 sequences, about a tenth of them seen just once. The source material was PBMCs. These receptor sequences come from a human donor in good health (CMV status not recorded). Some clones in this sample may be carry-over from other donors' samples.

The chain carries TRBV7-8 and TRBJ1-1; 9 nucleotides agree with TRBD1. Germline assignment: CDR1 SGHVS and CDR2 FQNEAQ. This CDR3 has 16 amino acids. Trimming took 7 bases from V and 0 from J; bases not matched to a gene: 9. As DNA, the CDR3 is TGTGCCAGCATCGAACAGGGGGCGCGATTGAACACTGAAGCTTTCTTT. This gives the protein CASIEQGARLNTEAFF. Based on the CDR3 plus reference TRBV7-8 and TRBJ1-1, the full variable domain is GAGVSQSPRYKVAKRGQDVALRCDPISGHVSLFWYQQALGQGPEFLTYFQNEAQLDKSGLPSDRFFAERPEGSVSTLKIQRTQQEDSAVYLCASIEQGARLNTEAFFGQGTRLTVV.

The chain links TRBV14 to TRBJ2-7, with 8 bases identical to TRBD2. V dropped 1 base and J dropped 9; count of bases not matched to a gene: 5. Germline V gene lookup returns CDR1 SGHDN and CDR2 FVKESK. This CDR3 has 13 amino acids. CDR3 residues: CASSQGRLAGQYF. CDR3 nucleotide sequence: TGTGCCAGCAGCCAAGGGAGGCTAGCGGGGCAGTACTTC.